Below, one TCR beta chain is given with its context. This record comes from a study of T cell responses to AZD1222 COVID-19 vaccine. Germline V gene data show CDR1 as MNHEY and CDR2 as SMNVEV (reference sequence). V was clipped by 3 bases and J by 1 base, with 10 bases between them. CDR3 length: 14 amino acids. TCRdb keeps only in-frame clones here, not all; method: immunoSEQ multiplex PCR. This sample carries around 140,000 clones, about 93% of them seen once, and the ten largest clones take around 5%. The material sequenced was peripheral blood, taken on day 0 of AZD1222 vaccination. The rearrangement uses TRBV27 and TRBJ2-7; D might be TRBD2 (7 bases). This receptor was taken from an adult in good health. The CDR3 region has the DNA TGTGCCAGCAGTTTGGGGGGGCCTTCCTACGAGCAGTACTTC. This translates into CASSLGGPSYEQYF.